This T cell receptor (beta chain) comes out of a study of CD8 T cells in Susac syndrome. Random hexamers served to reverse transcribe roughly 0.5 to 1 ug RNA. The TCR beta CDR3 was amplified by immunoSEQ multiplex PCR across 54 Vbeta, 13 Jbeta. TCRdb re-called the immunoSEQ multiplex PCR reads with MiXCR, one entry per CDR3 protein. Here the sample spans 150,000 to 200,000 distinct CDR3 sequences, just under 95% being singletons. The authors sequenced TCR beta from blood CD8+ and CD4+ T cells. This CDR3 has 15 amino acids. The V gene end was trimmed by 5 bases and the J gene end by 2 bases; junction bases not matched to a gene: 9. Germline V lookup: CDR1 SEHNR, CDR2 FQNEAQ (reference sequence).

The sequenced sample was CD4+ T cells from PBMCs. The origin of this receptor is a human donor in good health. The genes are TRBV7-9 and TRBJ2-7; TRBD2 aligns across 7 bases. The CDR3 DNA reads TGTGCCAGCAGCCCCCCCGGGGGGTTAACCTACGAGCAGTACTTC. Residues: CASSPPGGLTYEQYF.